This TCR beta chain was retrieved from a study of vaccination and CD4 T cells after COVID-19. Study details: A few convalescent patients were sampled post-vaccination (at day 14 and at days 161 to 241). Overlapping spike peptides of SARS-CoV-2, HCoV-NL63, HCoV-OC43 and HCoV-229E were used, and cells were stimulated with them.

Time point: late sampling 161 to 241 days after vaccination in a few convalescent patients. Treatment specified: roughly 11-day PBMC culture with coronavirus spike peptide pools or control peptides (ViraFEST assay). In its sample, this clonotype was seen a few times. What it recognizes is unknown. The Oncomine TCR Beta short-read assay sequenced DNA from cultured CD4+ T cells. Genomic DNA was taken out of cultured CD4+ T cells by extraction. Each CDR3 protein gets one entry after TCRdb re-called the PCR reads with MiXCR. The sample lists about 17,000 distinct CDR3 sequences, around 48% occurring once. Regarding the study as a whole: Looking at convalescent patients, 304 of their 307 vaccine-specific clones were spike mono-reactive.

The CDR3 length is 19 residues. V shed 0 bases and J shed 0 bases, with 22 bases lying between them. The V gene's germline CDR1 is DFQATT and CDR2 SNEGSKA (reference sequence). The chain uses TRBV20-1 and TRBJ2-3; D possibly uses TRBD1 or TRBD2 (6 bases each). The source of this sequence is a human donor who had recovered from COVID-19. Sequencing used CD4+ T cells from blood, cultured in vitro, obtained about 7 months after SARS-CoV-2 vaccination. The chain's CDR3 is CSARDPGALRLTSTDTQYF. CDR3 nucleotides: TGCAGTGCTAGAGATCCGGGGGCCCTACGTTTAACTAGCACAGATACGCAGTATTTT.